Given below is one TCR beta chain in context. The sample comes from a study of PD-L1 blockade in urothelial cancer. About the study: About 90% of the 29 patients were men whose urothelial cancer was bladder-origin. Specimens of blood held a median count of roughly 140,000 T cells.

Time point reported: pretreatment peripheral blood. The repertoire was sequenced with immunoSEQ multiplex PCR; TCRdb's copy has only in-frame clones and lacks some. This table holds tens of thousands of clones, around nine tenths found once. V was pared by 4 bases and J by 8 bases, with 18 bases of the junction left unmatched. The CDR3 extends over 16 amino acids. The V gene's germline CDR1 is SQVTM and CDR2 ANQGSEA. The sequenced sample was PBMCs, obtained around atezolizumab (anti-PD-L1) treatment. The origin of this receptor is a donor at least 40 years old with urothelial cancer. V gene TRBV29-1 combines with J gene TRBJ1-2; 8 bases map to TRBD1. CDR3 amino acids: CSVGAPAGQGPGGYTF. CDR3 DNA: TGCAGCGTTGGGGCCCCGGCCGGACAGGGTCCAGGGGGCTACACCTTC.